The clone carrying this TCR beta chain occurred many times. Germline CDR1 and CDR2: KGHSH and LQKENI. Trimming left V 3 bases short and J 1 base short, with 9 bases between. This CDR3 is built from 15 residues. Via MiXCR, TCRdb re-called the RACE reads, giving one row per CDR3 protein. Here the sample spans more than 55,000 distinct CDR3 sequences, approximately 11% being singletons. The sample is drawn from a study of human T cells and chemical hapten exposure. Time point given: pre-sensitization, week 0. As to treatment: therapeutic diphenylcyclopropenone sensitization with weekly scalp DPC. The chain employs TRBV18 and TRBJ2-2; D is possibly TRBD2 (5 bases). The sequenced sample was whole blood, obtained in connection with sensitization to the hapten diphenylcyclopropenone (DPC). This clonotype originated in a middle-aged woman with alopecia areata. Some clones in this sample may be carry-over from other donors' samples. In DNA, the CDR3 is TGTGCCAGCTCACCGAGCGGCGGGAACACCGGGGAGCTGTTTTTT. Its translation: CASSPSGGNTGELFF.